This T cell receptor (beta chain) emerged from a study of T cell clonality in common variable immunodeficiency. This clone was recorded at least ten times. Its target is unknown. The protocol was immunoSEQ multiplex PCR, while the TCRdb copy is restricted to in-frame clones and leaves out a portion. The repertoire consists of over 5,500 clones, none detected only once. Of CVID subjects, around 16 were female and 29 male, mean age approximately 44. For at least one year, all CVID subjects received replacement immunoglobulin. Findings and limits, study-wide: CVID patient heterogeneity limited repertoire-clinical complication correlations. Reportedly, TCR beta sequences from common variable immunodeficiency showed fewer deletions and N-nucleotide insertions.

Sequenced input: peripheral blood mononuclear cells. The TCR sequence derives from a human donor with common variable immunodeficiency.

The CDR3 sequence is CASSSGTRSYEQYF. The CDR3 bases that were read are TGTGCCAGCAGCTCCGGGACTAGGTCCTACGAG. The chain uses TRBV14 and TRBJ2-7; TRBD2 matches at 8 bases. The sequence runs out 3 residues before the end of the CDR3; the remainder is reconstructed from the germline J gene. J was trimmed by 1 base and V by 5 bases; bases with no gene match: 4. CDR3 size: 14 residues. The germline V gene has CDR1 SGHDN and CDR2 FVKESK.